The entry that follows covers one T cell receptor beta chain sequence. The ends were cut back, 8 bases at V and 1 base at J, with 26 bases in the middle. This CDR3 region has 18 residues. The V gene's germline CDR1 is LNHDA and CDR2 SQIVND (reference sequence). This entry is derived from a study of blood T cell repertoires in COVID-19. Study in general: The origin of the acute and convalescent COVID-19 samples was the United States, Italy and Spain. PBMCs, B-cell-depleted T cells, or T cells provided the cDNA or gDNA that made up the material.

Original methodology: Counts of nucleated cells, estimated from reference gene primer amplification, were obtained. Clones were read by immunoSEQ multiplex PCR, and TCRdb kept only the in-frame ones, dropping some. That table furnishes V, J and clone size, whereas the DNA furnished D and trimming. In the table there are some 150,000 clones, roughly 84% of which are singletons. Sequenced: peripheral blood. This clonotype originated in a human donor in a cohort sampled during active COVID-19. V and J are TRBV19 and TRBJ1-1; D gene unclear. CDR3 residues: CASRSWEMSPISNTEAFF. CDR3 in DNA: TGTGCCAGTCGGTCGTGGGAGATGAGCCCCATATCGAACACTGAAGCTTTCTTT.